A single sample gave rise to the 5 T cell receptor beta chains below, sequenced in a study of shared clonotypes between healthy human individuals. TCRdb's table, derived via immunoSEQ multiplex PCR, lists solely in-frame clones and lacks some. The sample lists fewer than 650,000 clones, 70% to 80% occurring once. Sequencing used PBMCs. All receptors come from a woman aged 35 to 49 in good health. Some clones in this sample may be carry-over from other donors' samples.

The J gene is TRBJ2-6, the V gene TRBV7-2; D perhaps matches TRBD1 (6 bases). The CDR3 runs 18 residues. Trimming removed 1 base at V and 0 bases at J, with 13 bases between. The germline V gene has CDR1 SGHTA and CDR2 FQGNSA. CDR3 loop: CASSLGRGPLSGANVLTF. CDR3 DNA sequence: TGTGCCAGCAGCTTAGGCAGGGGCCCCCTCTCTGGGGCCAACGTCCTGACTTTC.

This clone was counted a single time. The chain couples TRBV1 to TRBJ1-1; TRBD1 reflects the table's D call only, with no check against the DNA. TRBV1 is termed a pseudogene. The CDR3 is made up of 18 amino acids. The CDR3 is CTSSPLAKYRGRNTEAFF. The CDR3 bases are TGCACCAGCAGCCCACTCGCAAAGTACAGGGGGCGGAACACTGAAGCTTTCTTT.

The CDR3 reads CASSLTPWGTEAFF. The DNA for the CDR3 is TGTGCCAGCAGTTTAACCCCCTGGGGCACTGAAGCTTTCTTT. The chain uses TRBV27 and TRBJ1-1; no firm D call. Per the germline V gene, CDR1 is MNHEY and CDR2 is SMNVEV (reference sequence). Trimming cost V 2 bases and J 4 bases, with 11 bases left between them. The CDR3 sequence is 14 residues long.

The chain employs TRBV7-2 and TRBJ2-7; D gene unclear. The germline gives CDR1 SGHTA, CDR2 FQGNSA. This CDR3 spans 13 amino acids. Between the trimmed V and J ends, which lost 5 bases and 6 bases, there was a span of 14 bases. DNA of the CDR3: TGTGCCAGCAGCCCTAGACCCGGGCTCGAGCAGTACTTC. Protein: CASSPRPGLEQYF.

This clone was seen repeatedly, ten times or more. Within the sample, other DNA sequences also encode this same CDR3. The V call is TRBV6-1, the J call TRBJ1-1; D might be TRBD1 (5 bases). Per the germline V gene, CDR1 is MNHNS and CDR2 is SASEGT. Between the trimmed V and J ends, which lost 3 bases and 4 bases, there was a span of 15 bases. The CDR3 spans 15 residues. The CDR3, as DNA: TGTGCCAGCAGTGATGTCGTCGCGGGGGGCACTGAAGCTTTCTTT. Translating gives CASSDVVAGGTEAFF.